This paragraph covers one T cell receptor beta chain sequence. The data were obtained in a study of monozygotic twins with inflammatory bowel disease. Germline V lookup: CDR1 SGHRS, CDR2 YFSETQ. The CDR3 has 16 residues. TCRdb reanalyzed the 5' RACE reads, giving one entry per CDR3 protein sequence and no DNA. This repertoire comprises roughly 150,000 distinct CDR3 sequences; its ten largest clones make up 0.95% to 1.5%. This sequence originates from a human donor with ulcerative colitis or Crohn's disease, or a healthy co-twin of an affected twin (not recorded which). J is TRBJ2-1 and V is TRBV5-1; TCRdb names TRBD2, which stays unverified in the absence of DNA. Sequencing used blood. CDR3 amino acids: CASSLTPSGTYNEQFF.